Here is one T cell receptor (beta chain) with its context. The antigen is undetermined. The data stem from a study of T cell repertoires in cytomegalovirus infection. Study summary: HLA-C-restricted CMV epitopes, recently identified, and well-studied HLA-B-restricted ones were used by the study. A matching HLA type, together with CMV infection, was signaled by public TCR beta signatures.

Study findings and constraints: There were HLA-C-restricted CMV-specific TCR beta clonotypes dominating the ex vivo response.

The V gene's germline CDR1 is SEHNR and CDR2 FQNEAQ (reference sequence). The CDR3 length is 10 residues. V gave up 4 bases and J gave up 11 bases, with 5 bases separating them. TCRdb redid the calling of the reads with MiXCR, one entry per CDR3 protein. The top ten clones hold over 10% of a sample with about a million distinct CDR3 sequences, roughly 30% of them seen once. This chain joins TRBV7-9 and TRBJ2-2; D is uncertain. The sample here was cultured CD8+ T cells from PBMCs, taken from culture after CMV antigen stimulation. This TCR derives from a human donor in good health (CMV status not recorded). Some clones in this sample may be carry-over from other donors' samples. CDR3 in DNA: TGTGCCAGCAGCTCCTCAGAGCTGTTTTTT. Protein sequence: CASSSSELFF.